The 32 T cell receptor beta chains presented below share a single source sample, sequenced in a study of Ad26.COV2.S vaccination and SARS-CoV-2 variants. Assay used: immunoSEQ multiplex PCR; TCRdb lists only in-frame clones, some missing. Among more than 250,000 clones, 80% to 90% were seen once, and the ten largest hold around 3%. Treatment: 15 to 20 received Ad26.COV2.S at low or high dose, single or two shots; 5 received placebo; per-sample allocation not given. The samples were gathered on day 63 after the first injection of vaccine or placebo. The material was peripheral blood, obtained in a trial of Ad26.COV2.S vaccine versus placebo. The receptors come from a person aged 18-65 years who received the Ad26.COV2.S COVID-19 vaccine or a placebo.

The chain couples TRBV7-9 to TRBJ1-1; D not resolved. The length of the CDR3 is 14 residues. Trimming took 5 bases from V and 5 from J, leaving 15 bases between them. Germline CDR1 and CDR2: SEHNR and FQNEAQ (reference sequence). The CDR3 protein is CASSLTIGQTEAFF. CDR3 bases: TGTGCCAGCAGCCTGACGATTGGCCAGACTGAAGCTTTCTTT.

The chain recombines TRBV19 with TRBJ1-1, with 10 bases lining up with TRBD1. V lost 6 bases and J lost 0; bases outside the gene matches: 16. CDR3 length equals 19 residues. Germline CDR1 reads LNHDA; CDR2 reads SQIVND (reference sequence). CDR3: CASRGNRGTGESLNTEAFF. The CDR3 DNA sequence: TGTGCCAGTAGGGGGAATCGCGGGACAGGGGAGTCTTTGAACACTGAAGCTTTCTTT.

J is TRBJ2-3 and V is TRBV20-1, with no clear D. Germline V gene lookup returns CDR1 DFQATT and CDR2 SNEGSKA (reference sequence). There are 11 residues in the CDR3. V was trimmed by 1 base and J by 6 bases, leaving 5 bases between them. The DNA of the CDR3 is TGCAGTGCTAGAGGGCACGATACGCAGTATTTT. This gives the protein CSARGHDTQYF.

Comments on this clone: Other DNA sequences within the sample encode an identical CDR3. The V gene is TRBV4-2, the J gene TRBJ2-3; 10 bases map to TRBD2. The J segment lost 5 bases and the V segment lost 1 base, leaving 0 bases of the junction unmatched. This CDR3 is 14 amino acids long. The germline V gene encodes CDR1 LGHNA and CDR2 YNFKEQ. The CDR3: CASSQGTSGDTQYF. CDR3 nucleotides: TGTGCCAGCAGCCAAGGGACTAGCGGAGATACGCAGTATTTT.

The chain combines TRBV3-1 (or the pseudogene TRBV3-2) with TRBJ2-5; 9 bases fit TRBD1. CDR3 size: 17 residues. Germline values: CDR1 LGHDT, CDR2 YNNKEL (reference sequence). V was pared by 1 base and J by 5 bases, with 11 bases of the junction left unmatched. The CDR3 loop is CASSQGGSDRGVETQYF. As DNA, the CDR3 is TGTGCCAGCAGCCAAGGAGGGAGTGACAGGGGGGTGGAGACCCAGTACTTC.

CDR3 nucleotides: TGTGCCAGCAGCCAAACGACAGGAGGGGACTATGGCTACACCTTC. Its protein product is CASSQTTGGDYGYTF. The chain is built from TRBV3-1 (or the pseudogene TRBV3-2) and TRBJ1-2; TRBD1 might be the D (6 bases). The CDR3 is 15 amino acids. The V end lost 2 bases, the J end lost 3 bases, and 13 bases lay between the germline ends. Per the germline V gene, CDR1 is LGHDT and CDR2 is YNNKEL (reference sequence).

The genes are TRBV7-3 and TRBJ1-3; D remains unclear. The V and J ends lost 5 bases and 4 bases respectively, with 9 bases between them. The length of the CDR3 is 13 residues. Germline V lookup: CDR1 SGHTA, CDR2 FQGTGA. Here the CDR3 reads CASSPDWGNTIYF. Written as DNA, the CDR3 is TGTGCCAGCAGCCCGGACTGGGGAAACACCATATATTTT.

The J gene is TRBJ1-2, the V gene TRBV12-3 or TRBV12-4, with a tentative D call TRBD1 (5 bases). The germline V and J ends were trimmed by 3 bases and 6 bases, with 8 bases remaining between them. The CDR3 has 12 amino acids. The CDR3 is CASSFGHDGYTF. CDR3 DNA sequence: TGTGCCAGCAGTTTTGGACATGATGGCTACACCTTC.

V usage is TRBV10-3 and J usage is TRBJ1-2, with D maybe TRBD1 (6 bases). Germline-derived CDR1 and CDR2 are ENHRY and SYGVKD. CDR3 length equals 17 residues. Trimming shortened V by 6 bases and J by 0 bases, and 20 bases separated the two germline ends. The CDR3 coding sequence is TGTGCCATCAGGGAAGGGAATGGACAGTCCTCTAACTATGGCTACACCTTC. Its translation: CAIREGNGQSSNYGYTF.

The V and J genes are TRBV7-2 and TRBJ2-5, with D unresolved. Trimming cost V 4 bases and J 4 bases, with 13 bases left between them. The length of the CDR3 is 14 residues. Germline V gene lookup returns CDR1 SGHTA and CDR2 FQGNSA. The CDR3 DNA is TGTGCCAGCAGCTCCCCATCGATGGCAGAGACCCAGTACTTC. This encodes CASSSPSMAETQYF. Drawing the rest from reference TRBV7-2 and TRBJ2-5, the complete variable domain is GAGVSQSPSNKVTEKGKDVELRCDPISGHTALYWYRQSLGQGLEFLIYFQGNSAPDKSGLPSDRFSAERTGGSVSTLTIQRTQQEDSAVYLCASSSPSMAETQYFGPGTRLLVL.

The chain is built from TRBV3-1 (or the pseudogene TRBV3-2) and TRBJ2-5, with 9 bases aligning to TRBD2. Germline V gene lookup returns CDR1 LGHDT and CDR2 YNNKEL (reference sequence). V lost 1 base to trimming and J lost 4 bases; unmatched junction nucleotides: 7. The CDR3 is made up of 16 amino acids. CDR3 bases: TGTGCCAGCAGCCAAGTAAGGCGGGGGGGCAGAGAGACCCAGTACTTC. It yields the protein CASSQVRRGGRETQYF.

This clone was recorded only once. This chain joins TRBV5-1 and TRBJ1-2; no definite D call. The V gene's germline CDR1 is SGHRS and CDR2 YFSETQ. This CDR3 spans 17 amino acids. The V end lost 0 bases, the J end lost 10 bases, and 25 bases lay between the germline ends. The CDR3 sequence: CASSLEGTLWSSGYYTF. The CDR3 nucleotides read TGCGCCAGCAGCTTGGAGGGAACCCTATGGAGCAGCGGATACTACACCTTC.

V gene TRBV6-2 or TRBV6-3 combines with J gene TRBJ2-1; 8 positions match TRBD2. The junction had 2 bases not matched to a gene; V was cut back by 2 bases and J by 2 bases. Looked up from germline, CDR1 is MNHEY and CDR2 is SVGEGT. The CDR3 sequence is 15 residues long. The CDR3 loop reads CASSYTGGTYNEQFF. The CDR3 DNA reads TGTGCCAGCAGTTACACGGGGGGGACCTACAATGAGCAGTTCTTC.

This clone is a singleton in its sample. The J gene is TRBJ1-1, the V gene TRBV18; D gene ambiguous. The germline V gene has CDR1 KGHSH and CDR2 LQKENI. Trimming shortened V by 3 bases and J by 3 bases, and 8 bases separated the two germline ends. There are 13 residues in the CDR3. CDR3 DNA sequence: TGTGCCAGCTCACCGAGTACGGACACTGAAGCTTTCTTT. It specifies CASSPSTDTEAFF.

The CDR3 bases are TGTGCCAGCAGTTCGGGGACCATACTTCTTAACTATGGCTACACCTTC. Residues: CASSSGTILLNYGYTF. The V call is TRBV28, the J call TRBJ1-2; tentatively, D is TRBD1 (5 bases). V lost 4 bases and J 1 base, leaving 16 bases between the germline ends. The germline CDR1 and CDR2 sequences are MDHEN and SYDVKM. CDR3 length equals 16 residues.

This chain uses TRBV7-2 with TRBJ1-4, with D unclear. V was clipped by 2 bases and J by 2 bases, with 3 bases between them. Germline CDR1 and CDR2: SGHTA and FQGNSA. The CDR3 has 13 amino acids. CDR3 amino acids: CASSLHTNEKLFF. CDR3 bases: TGTGCCAGCAGCTTACACACTAATGAAAAACTGTTTTTT.

The DNA of the CDR3 is TGTGCCAGCAGCTTACGACAAGGGGGAGGGTCCTACGAGCAGTACTTC. This sequence encodes CASSLRQGGGSYEQYF. The rearrangement links TRBV7-2 to TRBJ2-7, with D perhaps matching TRBD2 (7 bases). The CDR3 is 16 amino acids. V shed 2 bases and J shed 1 base, with 15 bases lying between them. Germline V gives CDR1 SGHTA, CDR2 FQGNSA.

This clone was seen a few times. The chain recombines TRBV19 with TRBJ1-1, with TRBD1 matching 7 bases. The CDR3 is 15 amino acids. V gave up 5 bases and J gave up 4 bases; unmatched junction bases: 10. Germline CDR1 LNHDA, CDR2 SQIVND (reference sequence). The CDR3 DNA is TGTGCCAGTAGTGGGGCGGGACAGATGGCCACTGAAGCTTTCTTT. This codes for CASSGAGQMATEAFF.

V is TRBV9 and J is TRBJ1-3; D gene ambiguous. The CDR3 covers 13 residues. Germline CDR1 is SGDLS and CDR2 is YYNGEE. Trimming shortened V by 4 bases and J by 4 bases, and 9 bases separated the two germline ends. As DNA, the CDR3 is TGTGCCAGCAGCCCCGTCCCCGGAAACACCATATATTTT. Translating gives CASSPVPGNTIYF.

The chain is built from TRBV12-3 or TRBV12-4 and TRBJ1-5; D gene ambiguous. Trimming removed 3 bases at V and 11 bases at J, with 11 bases between. The CDR3 length is 12 residues. The CDR3 DNA reads as TGTGCCAGCAGTTTGGAGGGAACAGCCCAGCATTTT. This codes for CASSLEGTAQHF.

The rearrangement joins TRBV21-1 to TRBJ2-5. TRBV21-1 is assigned pseudogene status. The CDR3 loop spans 14 amino acids. The DNA of the CDR3 is TGTGCCAGCAGCCCCCGAGGGGGGTGGGAGACCCAGTACTTC. This sequence encodes CASSPRGGWETQYF.

Only a few counts were recorded for this clone. V gene TRBV30 combines with J gene TRBJ1-5, with unresolved D. Trimming left V 0 bases short and J 2 bases short, with 11 bases between. The CDR3 length is 15 residues. The germline CDR1 and CDR2 sequences are GTSNPN and SVGIG (reference sequence). Here the CDR3 DNA reads TGTGCCTGGAGTGTGCCGGGCTCGGGCAATCAGCCCCAGCATTTT. Translating gives CAWSVPGSGNQPQHF.

A few counts support this clone. The genes are TRBV7-2 and TRBJ1-5; D gene ambiguous. The germline V gene has CDR1 SGHTA and CDR2 FQGNSA. The CDR3 covers 16 residues. V was shortened by 1 base and J by 7 bases, with 17 bases between the two germline ends. The CDR3 reads CASSLGNTASGQPQHF. CDR3 bases: TGTGCCAGCAGCTTAGGTAACACAGCCTCTGGGCAGCCCCAGCATTTT.

This sequence joins TRBV19 and TRBJ2-7, with 11 positions matching TRBD2. CDR1 LNHDA and CDR2 SQIVND come from the germline V gene (reference sequence). The CDR3 spans 16 residues. The junction had 7 bases not matched to a gene; V was cut back by 6 bases and J by 0 bases. The CDR3 here is CASSRTSGPLSYEQYF. The CDR3 DNA is TGTGCCAGTAGCAGGACTAGCGGGCCCCTCTCCTACGAGCAGTACTTC.

The chain recombines TRBV19 with TRBJ2-5, with TRBD2 matching 7 bases. CDR1 and CDR2 (germline): LNHDA, SQIVND (reference sequence). The CDR3 is 15 residues long. Trimming took 5 bases from V and 5 from J; bases not matched to a gene: 11. The CDR3 DNA follows: TGTGCCAGTAGTTTTGCCGGGACTAACTACGAGACCCAGTACTTC. The encoded protein is CASSFAGTNYETQYF.

The rearrangement uses TRBV6-5 and TRBJ2-2; the D gene is possibly TRBD2 (5 bases). V was clipped by 6 bases and J by 0 bases, with 11 bases between them. The CDR3 is made up of 15 amino acids. The germline gives CDR1 MNHEY, CDR2 SVGAGI. In DNA form, the CDR3 reads TGTGCCAGCAGGGGCCGGGGTACGAACACCGGGGAGCTGTTTTTT. It yields the protein CASRGRGTNTGELFF.

The chain combines TRBV30 with TRBJ1-4; D gene unclear. The V end lost 2 bases, the J end lost 8 bases, and 9 bases lay between the germline ends. The CDR3 runs to 12 residues. CDR1 and CDR2 (germline): GTSNPN, SVGIG (reference sequence). The CDR3 coding sequence is TGTGCCTGGAGTATTCGGACGGAAAAACTGTTTTTT. It translates to CAWSIRTEKLFF.

The rearrangement joins TRBV5-6 to TRBJ2-2; the D gene could be TRBD1 or TRBD2 (5 bases each). The CDR3 totals 13 residues. Germline values: CDR1 SGHDT, CDR2 YYEEEE. V lost 4 bases and J 3 bases, leaving 7 bases between the germline ends. The CDR3 nucleotides read TGTGCCAGCAGCCTGGGGGACACCGGGGAGCTGTTTTTT. Translation gives CASSLGDTGELFF.

The chain recombines TRBV2 with TRBJ2-7; 8 nucleotides line up with TRBD2. CDR1 and CDR2 (germline): SNHLY, FYNNEI. The CDR3 contains 17 residues. J gave up 4 bases and V 6 bases, and 17 bases lay outside the gene matches. CDR3 bases: TGTGCCAGCAGGTTCCCCATCTTACAGCGGGAGAATTACGAGCAGTACTTC. It specifies CASRFPILQRENYEQYF.

The chain employs TRBV7-3 and TRBJ2-1; the match to TRBD2 covers 14 bases. The CDR3 is made up of 16 amino acids. The V gene end was trimmed by 4 bases and the J gene end by 4 bases; junction bases not matched to a gene: 3. The germline V gene has CDR1 SGHTA and CDR2 FQGTGA. The CDR3 DNA is TGTGCCAGCAGCTCCCGGACTAGCGGGGGGTACAATGAGCAGTTCTTC. This translates into CASSSRTSGGYNEQFF.

The chain employs TRBV4-3 and TRBJ2-5; 11 nucleotides match TRBD1. V trimming: 4 bases; J trimming: 5 bases; junction bases outside the gene matches: 6. This CDR3 has 15 residues. Germline V gene sequence: CDR1 LGHNA, CDR2 YSLEER. CDR3: CASSPGQGGVETQYF. CDR3 coding DNA: TGCGCCAGCAGCCCGGGACAGGGGGGAGTGGAGACCCAGTACTTC.

The CDR3 here is CAWVEGVIDTQYF. The CDR3 DNA reads TGTGCCTGGGTTGAGGGGGTAATAGATACGCAGTATTTT. The chain has TRBV30 and TRBJ2-3, with D perhaps matching TRBD1 (6 bases). CDR1 is GTSNPN and CDR2 is SVGIG in the germline V gene (reference sequence). This CDR3 comprises 13 residues. Trimming took 5 bases from V and 5 from J, leaving 14 bases between them.